This TCR beta chain was recorded in a study of post-analysis software for immune sequencing data. General study results and limits: The five TRBV segments detected at higher frequency in patients than in controls included TRBV5-6, TRBV5-1 and TRBV20-1.

The germline CDR1 and CDR2 sequences are SNHLY and FYNNEI. This CDR3 spans 15 amino acids. Unique molecular identifiers tagged the TCR beta cDNA libraries. TCRdb reanalysed the PCR reads using MiXCR and keeps one entry per CDR3 protein. The sample contains 650,000 to 900,000 distinct CDR3 sequences, about half of which appear only once. A word on this clonotype: The antigen remains undetermined. One junction end does not reproduce the germline sequence, and a read error may be involved.

Source material: blood. The chain carries TRBV2 and TRBJ1-6; D not certain. This clonotype was obtained from a girl aged 10-17 years with multiple sclerosis. The chain's CDR3 is CASCEQLRADSPLHF. CDR3 sequence (DNA): TGTGCCAGCTGTGAGCAGCTCCGAGCGGATTCACCCCTCCACTTT.